The TCR beta chain described here comes from a study of T cells in Graves' hyperthyroidism and ophthalmopathy. Whole-study context: The authors collected peripheral blood at initial diagnosis, before any treatment.

Patients aged 18 to 65 had newly diagnosed hyperthyroidism that had lasted under 2 months. Uncontrolled infection, other autoimmune disease, pregnancy or lactation excluded patients. CDR3 size: 14 residues. Germline V CDR1 and CDR2: SGHAT, FQNNGV. As to this clonotype: A read error may explain this, as a much larger clone is one base away.

Amplification yielded TCR beta CDR3 regions, with RNA transcripts as the source. TCR CDR3 underwent first-round RT-PCR with the HTBI primer set. Via MiXCR, TCRdb re-called the multiplex PCR reads, giving one row per CDR3 protein. The sample gives around 340,000 distinct CDR3 sequences, more than 11% of which show up once; around 24% is in the top ten. The receptor was isolated from a woman in her twenties or thirties with Graves' hyperthyroidism. Sequenced material: blood. The chain carries TRBV11-2 and TRBJ2-5, with 8 nucleotides matching TRBD2. This CDR3 is CASSSGGAQGTQYF. For the CDR3, the DNA is TGTGCCAGCAGCTCCGGGGGGGCCCAAGGGACCCAGTACTTC.